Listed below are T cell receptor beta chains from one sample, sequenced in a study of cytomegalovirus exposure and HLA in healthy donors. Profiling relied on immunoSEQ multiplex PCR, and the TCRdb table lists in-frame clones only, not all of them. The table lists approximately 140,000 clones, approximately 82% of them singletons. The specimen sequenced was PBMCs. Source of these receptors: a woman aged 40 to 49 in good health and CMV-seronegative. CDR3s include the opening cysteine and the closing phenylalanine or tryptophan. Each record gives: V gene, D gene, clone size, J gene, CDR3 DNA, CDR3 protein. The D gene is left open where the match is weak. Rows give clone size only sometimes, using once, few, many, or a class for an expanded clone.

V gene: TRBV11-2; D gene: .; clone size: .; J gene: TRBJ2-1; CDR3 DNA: TGTGCCAGCAGCTTAGGAGCTTCCTACAATGAGCAGTTCTTC; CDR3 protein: CASSLGASYNEQFF
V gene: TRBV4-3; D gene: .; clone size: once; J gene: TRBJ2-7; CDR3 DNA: TGCGCCAGCAGCCAGGCGGTCGCGGCAACCTACGAGCAGTACTTC; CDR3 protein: CASSQAVAATYEQYF
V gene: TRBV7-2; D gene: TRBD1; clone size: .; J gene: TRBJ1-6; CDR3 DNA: TGTGCCAGCAGCTCCCCTAGACAGGGTAGTTATAATTCACCCCTCCACTTT; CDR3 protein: CASSSPRQGSYNSPLHF
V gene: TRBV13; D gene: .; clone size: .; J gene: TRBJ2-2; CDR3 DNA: TGTGCCAGCAGCTTAGTATCCGGGGAGCTGTTTTTT; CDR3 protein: CASSLVSGELFF
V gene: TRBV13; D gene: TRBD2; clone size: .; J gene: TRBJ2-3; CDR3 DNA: TGTGCCAGCAGCCCTTCGGCGGGGGCAGATACGCAGTATTTT; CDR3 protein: CASSPSAGADTQYF
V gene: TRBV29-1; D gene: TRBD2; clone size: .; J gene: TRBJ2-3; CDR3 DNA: TGCAGCGTCGAAAGGGGACTAGCGGGGCTCACAGATACGCAGTATTTT; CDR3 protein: CSVERGLAGLTDTQYF
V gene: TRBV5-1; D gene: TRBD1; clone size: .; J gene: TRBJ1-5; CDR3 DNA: TGCGCCAGCAGCATCGGGACAGGGGGAAGCAATCAGCCCCAGCATTTT; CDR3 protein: CASSIGTGGSNQPQHF
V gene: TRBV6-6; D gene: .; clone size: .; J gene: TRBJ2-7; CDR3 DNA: TGTGCCAGCAGTTACGGGGGCCGCTCCTACGAGCAGTACTTC; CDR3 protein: CASSYGGRSYEQYF
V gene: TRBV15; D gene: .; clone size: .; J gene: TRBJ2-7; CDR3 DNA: TGTGCCACCAGCAGAGATAGGGGTAGCTCCTACGAGCAGTACTTC; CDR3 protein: CATSRDRGSSYEQYF
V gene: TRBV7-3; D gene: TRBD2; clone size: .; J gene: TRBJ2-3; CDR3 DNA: TGTGCCAGCAGCTTCCTAGCGGGAGTCACAGATACGCAGTATTTT; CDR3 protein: CASSFLAGVTDTQYF
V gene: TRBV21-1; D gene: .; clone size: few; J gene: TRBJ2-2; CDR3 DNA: TGTGCCAGCCGCTTTGGACTAGCAGCCGGGGAGCTGTTTTTT; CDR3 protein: CASRFGLAAGELFF
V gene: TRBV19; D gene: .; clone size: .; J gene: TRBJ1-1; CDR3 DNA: TGTGCCAGTACAGGGCCGAACACTGAAGCTTTCTTT; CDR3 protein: CASTGPNTEAFF
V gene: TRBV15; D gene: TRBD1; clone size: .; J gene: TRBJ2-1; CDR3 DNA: TGTGCCACCAGCAGAGAGGACAGGGGATTATATGAGCAGTTCTTC; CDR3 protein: CATSREDRGLYEQFF
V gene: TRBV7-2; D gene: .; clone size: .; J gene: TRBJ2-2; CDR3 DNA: TGTGCCAGCAGCTTAGGACAGATGAGAAACACCGGGGAGCTGTTTTTT; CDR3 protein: CASSLGQMRNTGELFF
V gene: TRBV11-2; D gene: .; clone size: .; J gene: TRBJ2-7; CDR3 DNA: TGTGCCAGCAGCTTGGGGCCCCTCTACGAGCAGTACTTC; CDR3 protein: CASSLGPLYEQYF
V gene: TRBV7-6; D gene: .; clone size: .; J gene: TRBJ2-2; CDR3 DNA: TGTGCCAGCAGCACATCCCCGAGGCTAGCAGGCCAAAACCAGAACACCGGGGAGCTGTTTTTT; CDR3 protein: CASSTSPRLAGQNQNTGELFF
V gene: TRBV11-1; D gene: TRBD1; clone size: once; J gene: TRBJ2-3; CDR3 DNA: TGTGCCAGCAGCTTAGTTCAGGGGGCAGGCACAGATACGCAGTATTTT; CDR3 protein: CASSLVQGAGTDTQYF
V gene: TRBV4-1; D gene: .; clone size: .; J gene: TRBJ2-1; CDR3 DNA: TGCGCCAGCAGCCAAGTTGTAATAGCAGCCAATGAGCAGTTCTTC; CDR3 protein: CASSQVVIAANEQFF
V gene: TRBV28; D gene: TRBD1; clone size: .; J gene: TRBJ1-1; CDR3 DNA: TGTGCCAGCAGGGAACAGGGGGCCTACACTGAAGCTTTCTTT; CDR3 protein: CASREQGAYTEAFF
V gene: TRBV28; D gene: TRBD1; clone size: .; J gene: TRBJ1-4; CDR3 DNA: TGTGCCAGCAGTTCGGGACAGTGGGGGGAAAAACTGTTTTTT; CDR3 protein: CASSSGQWGEKLFF
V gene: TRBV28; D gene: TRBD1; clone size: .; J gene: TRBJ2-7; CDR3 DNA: TGTGCCAGCGCCGTAAGACAGGGGATTCACGAGCAGTACTTC; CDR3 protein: CASAVRQGIHEQYF
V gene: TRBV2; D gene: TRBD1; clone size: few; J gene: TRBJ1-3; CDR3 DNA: TGTGCCTCAAATAGGGACAGACTCTCTGGAAACACCATATATTTT; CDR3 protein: CASNRDRLSGNTIYF
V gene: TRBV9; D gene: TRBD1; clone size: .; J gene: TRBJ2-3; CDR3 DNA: TGTGCCAGCAGCCAGGGACAGCCTCGCACAGATACGCAGTATTTT; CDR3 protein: CASSQGQPRTDTQYF
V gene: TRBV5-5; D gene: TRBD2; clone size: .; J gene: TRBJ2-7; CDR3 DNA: TGTGCCACCAGAGGCGGACTAGCGGACTACGAGCAGTACTTC; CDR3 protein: CATRGGLADYEQYF
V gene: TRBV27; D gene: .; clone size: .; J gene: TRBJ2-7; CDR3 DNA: TGTGCCAGCAGTTTATATTCTAGCGCCTACGAGCAGTACTTC; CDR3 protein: CASSLYSSAYEQYF
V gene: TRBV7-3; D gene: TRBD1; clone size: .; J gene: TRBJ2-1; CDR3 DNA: TGTGCCAGCAGCTTAAGATCCTCAGGGGGCTGGTTCAATGAGCAGTTCTTC; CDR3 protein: CASSLRSSGGWFNEQFF
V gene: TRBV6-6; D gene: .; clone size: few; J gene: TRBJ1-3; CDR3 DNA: TGTGCCAGCAGTAAACAAGGGGGATCTGGAAACACCATATATTTT; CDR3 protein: CASSKQGGSGNTIYF
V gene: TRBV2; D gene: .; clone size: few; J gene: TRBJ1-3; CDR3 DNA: TGTGCCAGCAGTCGGCACCCGGGTGCCAGCTCTGGAAACACCATATATTTT; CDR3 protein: CASSRHPGASSGNTIYF
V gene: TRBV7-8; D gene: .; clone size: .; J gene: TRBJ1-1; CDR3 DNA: TGTGCCAGCAGCTCCCGCGGGATAGGGGCGGGCGGCACTGAAGCTTTCTTT; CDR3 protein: CASSSRGIGAGGTEAFF
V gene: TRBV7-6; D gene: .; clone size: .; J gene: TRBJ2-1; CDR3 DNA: TGTGCCAGCAGCTTAGCATTCTCACCGGTGTCCTCCTACAATGAGCAGTTCTTC; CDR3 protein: CASSLAFSPVSSYNEQFF
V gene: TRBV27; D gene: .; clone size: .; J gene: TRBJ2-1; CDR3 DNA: TGTGCCAGCAGTTCCAGGGGTTTGAGGGTCGCGGGGGCCCATGAGCAGTTCTTC; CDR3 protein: CASSSRGLRVAGAHEQFF
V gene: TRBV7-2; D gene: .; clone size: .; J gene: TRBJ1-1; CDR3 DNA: TGTGCCAGCACAGCCGGGACTGAAAGGAGGTTCTTT; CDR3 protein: CASTAGTERRFF
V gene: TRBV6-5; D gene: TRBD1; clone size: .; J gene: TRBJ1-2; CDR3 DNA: TGTGCCAGCAGGTCCTTGGGACAGGGTCCTTATGGCTACACCTTC; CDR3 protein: CASRSLGQGPYGYTF
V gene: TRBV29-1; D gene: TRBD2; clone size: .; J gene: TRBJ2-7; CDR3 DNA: TGCAGCGTTGAGCTAGCGGCCCACTCCTACGAGCAGTACTTC; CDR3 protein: CSVELAAHSYEQYF
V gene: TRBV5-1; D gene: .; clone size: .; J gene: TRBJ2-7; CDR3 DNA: TGCGCCAGCAGCACAGACAGCACCTACGAGCAGTACTTC; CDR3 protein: CASSTDSTYEQYF
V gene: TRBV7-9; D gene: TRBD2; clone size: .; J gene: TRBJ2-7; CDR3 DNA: TGTGCCAGCAGCTTATTTGCGGGAGGGCCATACGAGCAGTACTTC; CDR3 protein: CASSLFAGGPYEQYF
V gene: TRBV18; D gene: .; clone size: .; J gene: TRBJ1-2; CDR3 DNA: TGTGCCAGCTCACGGGACCCCCGCAACCTGGGGGCCTATGGCTACACCTTC; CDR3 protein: CASSRDPRNLGAYGYTF
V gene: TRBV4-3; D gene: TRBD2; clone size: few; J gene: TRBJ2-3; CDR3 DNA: TGCGCCAGCAGCCCTTTAGCGGGAGATACAGATACGCAGTATTTT; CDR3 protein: CASSPLAGDTDTQYF
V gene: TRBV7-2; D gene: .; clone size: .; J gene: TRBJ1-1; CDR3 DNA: TGTGCCAGCAGCTTATACAGGGACACTGAAGCTTTCTTT; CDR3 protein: CASSLYRDTEAFF
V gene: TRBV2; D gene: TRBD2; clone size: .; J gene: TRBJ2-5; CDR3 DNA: TGTGCCAGCAGGCTAGCGGGAGTGGAGACCCAGTACTTC; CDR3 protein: CASRLAGVETQYF